What follows are 26 T cell receptor beta chains derived from one specimen sequenced in a study of T cell clonotyping in hematopoietic cell transplantation. Using immunoSEQ multiplex PCR, the repertoire was profiled, and TCRdb retains in-frame clones only, with some absent. In the table there are about 70,000 clones, about 94% of which are singletons. The sample taken for sequencing was peripheral blood mononuclear cells. Source of these receptors: a man aged 45-65 years in good health. Some clones in this sample may be carry-over from other donors' samples.

V usage is TRBV7-2 and J usage is TRBJ2-2, with 9 positions matching TRBD2. The CDR3 covers 17 residues. Germline V gene lookup returns CDR1 SGHTA and CDR2 FQGNSA. J gave up 3 bases and V 1 base, and 6 bases lay outside the gene matches. The DNA of the CDR3 is TGTGCCAGCAGCTTAGTCGGCGGGGGGGCCTACACCGGGGAGCTGTTTTTT. Translation gives CASSLVGGGAYTGELFF.

V and J are TRBV2 and TRBJ2-2; 7 nucleotides align to TRBD1. Trimming removed 6 bases from V and 3 bases from J; junction bases left unmatched: 4. CDR3 length: 14 residues. CDR1 SNHLY and CDR2 FYNNEI come from the germline V gene. CDR3 loop: CASSRQGDTGELFF. The CDR3 DNA sequence: TGTGCCAGCAGCAGACAGGGTGACACCGGGGAGCTGTTTTTT.

V usage is TRBV5-1 and J usage is TRBJ2-7, with D perhaps assigned TRBD1 or TRBD2 (5 bases each). V lost 3 bases and J lost 5, with 21 bases in between. CDR3 length: 16 residues. Germline V gives CDR1 SGHRS, CDR2 YFSETQ. In DNA form, the CDR3 reads TGCGCCAGCAGCTACTCAGGGAGCGGCGGTGGGGACGAGCAGTACTTC. Translated, it gives CASSYSGSGGGDEQYF.

The chain carries TRBV7-9 and TRBJ2-5, with TRBD1 identical over 7 bases. Looked up from germline, CDR1 is SEHNR and CDR2 is FQNEAQ (reference sequence). The V segment lost 5 bases and the J segment 3 bases; nucleotides outside the gene matches: 6. CDR3 length: 14 residues. CDR3 in DNA: TGTGCCAGCAGCGCCCCCGGGACAGAAGAGACCCAGTACTTC. Amino acids: CASSAPGTEETQYF.

The chain couples TRBV6-5 to TRBJ1-4; the match to TRBD1 covers 8 bases. The CDR3 sequence is 15 residues long. The V segment lost 3 bases and the J segment 5 bases; nucleotides outside the gene matches: 5. Germline V gene data show CDR1 as MNHEY and CDR2 as SVGAGI. Written as DNA, the CDR3 is TGTGCCAGCAGTTATCGACAGGGGAAGAATGAAAAACTGTTTTTT. Translated, it gives CASSYRQGKNEKLFF.

The chain employs TRBV5-1 and TRBJ2-3; D ambiguous. The CDR3 sequence is 13 residues long. Per the germline V gene, CDR1 is SGHRS and CDR2 is YFSETQ. V was trimmed by 4 bases and J by 2 bases, leaving 8 bases between them. This CDR3 is CASSARDTDTQYF. The CDR3 region has the DNA TGCGCCAGCAGCGCTAGAGACACAGATACGCAGTATTTT.

This clone was observed once. The chain has TRBV7-7 and TRBJ2-5; D is undetermined. This CDR3 spans 13 amino acids. V was trimmed by 4 bases and J by 5 bases, leaving 11 bases between them. Germline CDR1 SSHAT, CDR2 FNYEAQ (reference sequence). The CDR3 DNA follows: TGTGCCAGCAGCTGGGATGATCAGGAGACCCAGTACTTC. Translating it yields CASSWDDQETQYF. The variable domain in full, with the rest retrieved from reference TRBV7-7 and TRBJ2-5, is GAGVSQSPRYKVTKRGQDVTLRCDPISSHATLYWYQQALGQGPEFLTYFNYEAQPDKSGLPSDRFSAERPEGSISTLTIQRTEQRDSAMYRCASSWDDQETQYFGPGTRLLVL.

A few counts support this clone. The genes are TRBV6-5 and TRBJ1-1; 10 bases are a match to TRBD1. Germline lookup yields CDR1 MNHEY and CDR2 SVGAGI. The CDR3 has 14 residues. The trim removed 6 bases at V and 10 bases at J, leaving 11 bases unmatched. The CDR3 loop reads CASSGTGVYDRAFF. The CDR3 DNA sequence: TGTGCCAGCAGCGGGACAGGGGTTTACGATAGAGCTTTCTTT.

The rearrangement uses TRBV7-8 and TRBJ2-7, with D hard to call. CDR3 length equals 14 residues. V was clipped by 5 bases and J by 1 base, with 12 bases between them. The germline CDR1 and CDR2 sequences are SGHVS and FQNEAQ. The CDR3 nucleotides are TGTGCCAGCAGCCCAGGACCCTCGTCCTACGAGCAGTACTTC. This encodes CASSPGPSSYEQYF.

The chain carries TRBV28 and TRBJ1-2; D is uncertain. Deletions cut 8 bases from V and 5 bases from J, with 15 bases between. Germline loops: CDR1 MDHEN, CDR2 SYDVKM. This CDR3 is built from 13 residues. Here the CDR3 DNA reads TGTGCCAGCTGCCCGGTGGCGGCGTATGGCTACACCTTC. This encodes CASCPVAAYGYTF.

V is TRBV6-5 and J is TRBJ1-6; D not resolved. The CDR3 runs 14 residues. In germline, CDR1 is MNHEY, CDR2 SVGAGI. Between the trimmed V and J ends, which lost 7 bases and 7 bases, there was a span of 14 bases. The CDR3 region is CASNSNPLNSPLHF. CDR3 nucleotide sequence: TGTGCCAGCAACAGTAACCCCCTAAATTCACCCCTCCACTTT.

The rearrangement uses TRBV5-6 and TRBJ1-3, with 7 bases identical to TRBD1. V dropped 1 base and J dropped 7; count of bases not matched to a gene: 5. CDR3 size: 14 residues. In germline, CDR1 is SGHDT, CDR2 YYEEEE. CDR3 nucleotide sequence: TGTGCCAGCAGCTTGACAGGGGCCGGCAACACCATATATTTT. Protein sequence: CASSLTGAGNTIYF.

This clone was observed once. This sequence joins TRBV6-5 and TRBJ2-7; 8 bases align to TRBD1. V shed 6 bases, J shed 4 bases, and the junction held 8 bases outside the gene matches. The CDR3 runs to 14 residues. The V gene's germline CDR1 is MNHEY and CDR2 SVGAGI. The CDR3 coding sequence is TGTGCCAGCAGACGACAAACAGGGGGATACGAGCAGTACTTC. Translated, it gives CASRRQTGGYEQYF.

The CDR3 spells CSVQTSGRAPYNEQFF. CDR3 in DNA: TGCAGCGTTCAGACTAGCGGGAGGGCCCCCTACAATGAGCAGTTCTTC. The gene calls are TRBV29-1 and TRBJ2-1; 14 bases are shared with TRBD2. V was pared by 5 bases and J by 2 bases, with 5 bases of the junction left unmatched. The CDR3 extends over 16 amino acids. Looked up from germline, CDR1 is SQVTM and CDR2 is ANQGSEA.

The rearrangement links TRBV19 to TRBJ1-1, with a possible D match to TRBD1 (5 bases). With 6 bases removed from V and 5 bases from J, the gap between germline ends came to 22 bases. The CDR3 has 16 residues. The germline V gene has CDR1 LNHDA and CDR2 SQIVND (reference sequence). This CDR3 is CASRKETAARRTEAFF. CDR3 DNA sequence: TGTGCCAGTAGAAAAGAGACAGCGGCTCGGAGGACTGAAGCTTTCTTT.

The chain couples TRBV11-2 to TRBJ2-7, with TRBD1 matching 10 bases. The germline V gene has CDR1 SGHAT and CDR2 FQNNGV. Trimming took 5 bases from V and 6 from J; bases not matched to a gene: 10. The CDR3 length is 15 residues. The CDR3 bases are TGTGCCAGCAGCCCACCCGGGACAGGGGAAAGCGAGCAGTACTTC. Translated, it gives CASSPPGTGESEQYF. The whole variable domain, remainder taken from reference TRBV11-2 and TRBJ2-7, is EAGVAQSPRYKIIEKRQSVAFWCNPISGHATLYWYQQILGQGPKLLIQFQNNGVVDDSQLPKDRFSAERLKGVDSTLKIQPAKLEDSAVYLCASSPPGTGESEQYFGPGTRLTVT.

The chain's CDR3 is CASVAGGNTGELFF. The CDR3 bases are TGTGCCAGTGTAGCGGGGGGGAACACCGGGGAGCTGTTTTTT. The V gene is TRBV19, the J gene TRBJ2-2, with TRBD2 matching over 10 bases. Germline CDR1 and CDR2: LNHDA and SQIVND (reference sequence). The CDR3 is 14 residues long. The V and J ends lost 8 bases and 1 base, in that order; junction bases with no gene match: 1.

The rearrangement uses TRBV19 and TRBJ1-2; D remains unclear. V was trimmed by 8 bases and J by 7 bases, leaving 17 bases between them. CDR1 LNHDA and CDR2 SQIVND come from the germline V gene (reference sequence). CDR3 size: 13 residues. CDR3 bases: TGTGCCAGTCACCCCGCGGAGGAGGGTGGCTACACCTTC. It specifies CASHPAEEGGYTF.

The chain uses TRBV11-2 and TRBJ2-7, with a possible D match to TRBD2 (5 bases). This CDR3 has 14 residues. In germline, CDR1 is SGHAT, CDR2 FQNNGV. Trimming took 3 bases from V and 2 from J, leaving 11 bases between them. The CDR3 sequence is CASSFDGGAYEQYF. The CDR3 DNA reads as TGTGCCAGCAGCTTTGACGGAGGTGCCTACGAGCAGTACTTC.

This CDR3 reads CASSLGLAGITSTDTQYF. The CDR3, as DNA: TGCGCCAGCAGCTTGGGGCTAGCGGGGATAACAAGCACAGATACGCAGTATTTT. The V and J genes are TRBV5-1 and TRBJ2-3; 9 bases are shared with TRBD2. Per the germline V gene, CDR1 is SGHRS and CDR2 is YFSETQ. The CDR3 has 18 amino acids. V was clipped by 0 bases and J by 0 bases; unmatched bases: 8.

The chain has TRBV6-6 and TRBJ1-6, with 8 bases identical to TRBD1. This CDR3 contains 13 residues. Trimming took 8 bases from V and 9 from J; bases not matched to a gene: 6. CDR1 is MNHNY, CDR2 SVGAGI, per germline (reference sequence). CDR3 sequence (DNA): TGTGCCAGCGCCAATCAGGGGGCTTCACCCCTCCACTTT. The encoded protein is CASANQGASPLHF.

The genes are TRBV5-1 and TRBJ2-3, with D unresolved. Germline-derived CDR1 and CDR2 are SGHRS and YFSETQ. Trimming removed 0 bases at V and 6 bases at J, with 8 bases between. The length of the CDR3 is 13 residues. The CDR3 region is CASSLAAADTQYF. For the CDR3, the DNA is TGCGCCAGCAGCTTGGCGGCAGCGGATACGCAGTATTTT.

The chain joins TRBV7-6 to TRBJ1-2; no clear D. CDR1 is SGHVS, CDR2 FNYEAQ, per germline. V dropped 5 bases and J dropped 8 bases, with 12 bases sitting between them. The CDR3 spans 12 residues. The CDR3 DNA reads as TGTGCCAGCAGCCCGCAGATGGGGGGCTACACCTTC. Protein: CASSPQMGGYTF.

V is TRBV28 and J is TRBJ1-2, with D possibly matching TRBD1 (5 bases). The V gene's germline CDR1 is MDHEN and CDR2 SYDVKM. Trimming cost V 5 bases and J 5 bases, with 21 bases left between them. This CDR3 region has 16 residues. CDR3 DNA sequence: TGTGCCAGCAGTCCGCGACAGCCCTTAGTTGGGTATGGCTACACCTTC. This encodes CASSPRQPLVGYGYTF.

There are a few counts of this clone. The chain uses TRBV5-1 and TRBJ1-1; TRBD1 might be the D (5 bases). The V gene lost 0 bases and the J gene lost 5 bases, with 8 bases spanning the gap. The CDR3 sequence is 13 residues long. From germline, CDR1 is SGHRS and CDR2 YFSETQ. CDR3 region: CASSLVTGTEAFF. The CDR3 DNA reads as TGCGCCAGCAGCTTGGTTACAGGTACTGAAGCTTTCTTT.

V usage is TRBV28 and J usage is TRBJ2-3, with D hard to call. The CDR3 length is 13 residues. The ends were cut back, 2 bases at V and 11 bases at J, with 14 bases in the middle. The germline V gene encodes CDR1 MDHEN and CDR2 SYDVKM. The DNA of the CDR3 is TGTGCCAGCAGTTTAGGGAAATTTACGCAGCAGTATTTT. Its translation is CASSLGKFTQQYF.